This is a list of T cell receptor beta chains from one sample in a study of T cells after yellow fever vaccination. MiXCR, applied by TCRdb to the 5' RACE reads, yields one record per CDR3 protein. The sample has around 400,000 distinct CDR3 sequences, more than 9% seen once. Here the sequenced sample was PBMCs, taken on the day of the first yellow fever vaccination. Every receptor here comes from a man between 18 and 35 years old who received the YFV17D yellow fever vaccine. The CDR3 runs from the conserved cysteine through the conserved F or W. The D gene is left open where the match is weak. A clone size is listed for some rows: how often the clone was seen (once, few, many), or a class if it is expanded.

v_call	j_call	d_call	clone_size	cdr3_length	cdr3_aa	cdr3_nt
TRBV7-6	TRBJ2-3	NA	few	12	CASSLAYGTQYF	TGTGCCAGCAGCTTAGCTTACGGTACGCAGTATTTT
TRBV18	TRBJ2-6	NA	few	16	CASSPVSGSGANVLTF	TGTGCCAGCTCACCGGTCTCCGGCTCTGGGGCCAACGTCCTGACTTTC
TRBV11-3	TRBJ2-1	NA	NA	15	CASSLVRGASSEQFF	TGTGCCAGCAGCTTAGTCAGGGGCGCGAGTAGTGAGCAGTTCTTC
TRBV7-2	TRBJ1-5	NA	NA	12	CASSWVGQPQHF	TGTGCCAGCAGCTGGGTAGGGCAGCCCCAGCATTTT
TRBV5-1	TRBJ1-3	TRBD1	many	15	CASSIGTGEGNTIYF	TGCGCCAGCAGCATCGGGACAGGGGAAGGAAACACCATATATTTT
TRBV18	TRBJ2-3	TRBD1	NA	14	CASSSDRGPDTQYF	TGTGCCAGCTCGTCCGACAGGGGCCCAGATACGCAGTATTTT
TRBV3-1	TRBJ2-1	TRBD1	few	14	CASGGTGFYNEQFF	TGTGCCAGCGGGGGGACAGGGTTCTACAATGAGCAGTTCTTC
TRBV24-1	TRBJ1-1	NA	few	15	CATSDSVIPLTEAFF	TGTGCCACCAGTGATTCGGTCATCCCTCTCACTGAAGCTTTCTTT
TRBV5-1	TRBJ2-3	TRBD1	many	13	CASSSTGADTQYF	TGCGCCAGCAGCTCCACAGGGGCAGATACGCAGTATTTT
TRBV12-3/TRBV12-4	TRBJ2-3	NA	NA	14	CASSLRTMPDTQYF	TGTGCCAGCAGTTTGCGGACTATGCCAGATACGCAGTATTTT
TRBV27	TRBJ1-2	TRBD1	NA	16	CASSLDYRGRLSGYTF	TGTGCCAGCAGTTTAGATTACAGGGGGCGCCTAAGCGGCTACACCTTC
TRBV5-1	TRBJ2-6	TRBD1	NA	15	CARGDRGTGANVLTF	TGCGCCCGTGGGGACAGAGGAACGGGGGCCAACGTCCTGACTTTC
TRBV7-9	TRBJ2-5	NA	NA	14	CASSPSGGTETQYF	TGTGCCAGCAGCCCCTCAGGCGGTACGGAGACCCAGTACTTC
TRBV24-1	TRBJ2-1	TRBD2	many	14	CATSDPGLANEQFF	TGTGCCACCAGTGATCCGGGACTAGCAAATGAGCAGTTCTTC
TRBV12-3/TRBV12-4	TRBJ2-3	TRBD2	NA	13	CASYNGGTDTQYF	TGTGCCAGCTATAACGGGGGGACAGATACGCAGTATTTT
TRBV7-2	TRBJ2-1	NA	few	15	CASSPLPEKMNEQFF	TGTGCCAGCAGCCCTCTCCCCGAGAAGATGAATGAGCAGTTCTTC
TRBV5-1	TRBJ2-3	NA	NA	14	CASSAGADRDTQYF	TGCGCCAGCAGCGCCGGGGCCGACAGGGATACGCAGTATTTT
TRBV4-2	TRBJ2-1	NA	few	15	CASSQQELYLNEQFF	TGTGCCAGCAGCCAACAGGAACTTTATCTCAATGAGCAGTTCTTC
TRBV4-1	TRBJ1-3	NA	few	15	CASSTGHGPGNTIYF	TGCGCCAGCAGCACCGGACACGGCCCTGGAAACACCATATATTTT
TRBV27	TRBJ1-2	NA	NA	15	CASSPRHSGGYGYTF	TGTGCCAGCAGCCCCCGACACAGCGGGGGGTATGGCTACACCTTC
TRBV20-1	TRBJ1-2	TRBD1	NA	16	CCAPGDRGRSNYGYTF	TGCTGTGCCCCGGGCGACAGGGGTCGATCTAACTATGGCTACACCTTC
TRBV9	TRBJ2-1	NA	few	15	CASSVNGQSYNEQFF	TGTGCCAGCAGCGTAAATGGTCAATCCTACAATGAGCAGTTCTTC
TRBV11-2	TRBJ2-3	NA	NA	14	CASSPIRSTDTQYF	TGTGCCAGCAGCCCCATCCGTAGCACAGATACGCAGTATTTT
TRBV27	TRBJ2-4	NA	few	17	CASSLFATGPAKNIQYF	TGTGCCAGCAGTTTATTCGCGACGGGCCCCGCCAAAAACATTCAGTACTTC
TRBV14	TRBJ2-5	NA	many	17	CASSQVTPGQPSKTQYF	TGTGCCAGCAGCCAAGTCACTCCAGGCCAACCCTCGAAGACCCAGTACTTC
TRBV7-9	TRBJ1-3	TRBD1	NA	15	CASSSGTDFGNTIYF	TGTGCCAGCAGCTCCGGGACAGATTTTGGAAACACCATATATTTT
TRBV6-2/TRBV6-3	TRBJ2-3	TRBD2	few	16	CASSHALAGSTDTQYF	TGTGCCAGCAGTCACGCGCTAGCGGGGAGCACAGATACGCAGTATTTT
TRBV18	TRBJ2-1	TRBD2	NA	16	CASSPTGLAGGNEQFF	TGTGCCAGCTCACCGACGGGGCTAGCGGGGGGCAATGAGCAGTTCTTC
TRBV5-1	TRBJ2-7	TRBD2	many	14	CASSLASGIYEQYF	TGCGCCAGCAGCTTGGCTAGCGGAATCTACGAGCAGTACTTC
TRBV18	TRBJ2-5	TRBD1	NA	15	CASSPRTGPQETQYF	TGTGCCAGCTCACCCCGGACAGGGCCTCAAGAGACCCAGTACTTC